This T cell receptor (beta chain) was sequenced during a study of OX40 agonist ivuxolimab in advanced cancers. Study-wide results and caveats: CD8+ T cells were the subset that, on average, had more expanded clones than CD4+.

A note on this clone: Its antigen is unknown.

Clones were read by immunoSEQ multiplex PCR, and TCRdb kept only the in-frame ones, dropping some. Here the sample spans around 26,000 clones, approximately 85% being singletons. V was cut by 3 bases and J by 1 base, with 9 bases left in between. This CDR3 has 14 residues. The germline CDR1 and CDR2 sequences are SNHLY and FYNNEI. The specimen comprised CD4+ or CD8+ T cells sorted from blood, sampled in a trial of the OX40 agonist ivuxolimab. The sequence derives from an adult with an advanced solid tumor such as melanoma, head and neck, liver or kidney cancer. The chain couples TRBV2 to TRBJ1-2; no firm D call. In DNA form, the CDR3 reads TGTGCCAGCAGTGATCCCGGGGTTAACTATGGCTACACCTTC. It yields the protein CASSDPGVNYGYTF.